The 4 T cell receptor beta chains reported below all come from one sample, sequenced in a study of blood T cell repertoires in COVID-19. Only in-frame clones appear in the TCRdb table, and some are missing; sequencing was by immunoSEQ multiplex PCR. The profile shows a few hundred thousand clones, approximately 90% of them singletons. The source material was peripheral blood. Receptors were obtained from a woman aged 40 to 50 with acute or convalescent COVID-19.

The chain couples TRBV27 to TRBJ2-5; D is perhaps TRBD2 (7 bases). Germline CDR1 is MNHEY and CDR2 is SMNVEV (reference sequence). The V end was cut by 2 bases, the J end by 4 bases, with 11 bases between. The CDR3 sequence is 14 residues long. In nucleotides, the CDR3 is TGTGCCAGCAGTTTAAGGGGGAGGGGAGAGACCCAGTACTTC. As protein: CASSLRGRGETQYF.

This clone has just one count. This chain connects TRBV5-6 to TRBJ2-3; weak D call: TRBD1 (5 bases). Per germline, CDR1 SGHDT and CDR2 YYEEEE. V lost 4 bases, J lost 1 base, and 13 bases lay in between. The CDR3 is 15 residues long. CDR3 in DNA: TGTGCCAGCAGCGAACAGGTACTGGGCACAGATACGCAGTATTTT. Amino acids: CASSEQVLGTDTQYF.

V is TRBV5-1 and J is TRBJ2-3, with 7 bases identical to TRBD2. The CDR3 spans 15 residues. The germline V gene encodes CDR1 SGHRS and CDR2 YFSETQ. V dropped 0 bases and J dropped 1; count of bases not matched to a gene: 2. The CDR3, as DNA: TGCGCCAGCAGCTTGGGCCGGGGGGGCACAGATACGCAGTATTTT. This gives the protein CASSLGRGGTDTQYF.

The genes are TRBV18 and TRBJ2-2; 9 bases map to TRBD1. Germline V gene sequence: CDR1 KGHSH, CDR2 LQKENI. Trimming took 0 bases from V and 0 from J; bases not matched to a gene: 2. The CDR3 has 17 residues. In DNA, the CDR3 is TGTGCCAGCTCACCACCACAGGGGGCTACGAACACCGGGGAGCTGTTTTTT. The encoded protein is CASSPPQGATNTGELFF. Full variable domain (outside the CDR3, taken from reference TRBV18 and TRBJ2-2): NAGVMQNPRHLVRRRGQEARLRCSPMKGHSHVYWYRQLPEEGLKFMVYLQKENIIDESGMPKERFSAEFPKEGPSILRIQQVVRGDSAAYFCASSPPQGATNTGELFFGEGSRLTVL.